This is a list of T cell receptor beta chains from one sample in a study of CD8 T cells in ankylosing spondylitis. TCRdb re-analysed the 5' RACE reads in MiXCR, keeping a single row per CDR3 protein. The sample includes 200,000 to 250,000 distinct CDR3 sequences, under 12% of them seen just once. The sequenced sample was blood, either unsorted or a sorted T cell fraction (not recorded which). The receptors come from a male donor with ankylosing spondylitis or in good health (not recorded which). Each CDR3 is given with its conserved first and last residue. D genes are given only for firm matches. Clone sizes are given selectively: once, few, many, or a class where the clone is expanded.

many,TRBJ2-1,TRBV5-1,NA,TGCGCCAGCAGCTTGGCTCTTTCGCCTACGGGGTACAATGAGCAGTTCTTC,CASSLALSPTGYNEQFF
few,TRBJ1-3,TRBV3-1,NA,TGTGCCAGCGCCGCGTCGAACTCTGGAAACACCATATATTTT,CASAASNSGNTIYF
NA,TRBJ2-5,TRBV7-7,NA,TGTGCTAGCAGCTCGGGGGCAGTGGCCATCTTCCAAGAGACCCAGTACTTC,CASSSGAVAIFQETQYF
NA,TRBJ1-2,TRBV7-8,NA,TGTGCCAGCAGCTTAGGGGCCGGGCCCTTACTTAACTATGGCTACACCTTC,CASSLGAGPLLNYGYTF
NA,TRBJ1-1,TRBV20-1,NA,TGCAGTGCTATTTATCCAGGGAACACTGAAGCTTTCTTT,CSAIYPGNTEAFF
many,TRBJ1-5,TRBV20-1,TRBD1,TGCAGTGCCCCAAAAAGGGGGACAGGGGATAGCAATCAGCCCCAGCATTTT,CSAPKRGTGDSNQPQHF
many,TRBJ2-2,TRBV10-2,NA,TGCGCCAGCAGTGCCTCGGGGAACGGGGAGCTGTTTTTT,CASSASGNGELFF
many,TRBJ2-7,TRBV5-1,TRBD1,TGCGCCAGCAGCTTGAGCGACAGGGGCTACGAGCAGTACTTC,CASSLSDRGYEQYF
many,TRBJ1-1,TRBV20-1,NA,TGCAGTGCTAGTTTCCTCGGCGCCACTGAAGCTTTCTTT,CSASFLGATEAFF
NA,TRBJ2-3,TRBV5-1,TRBD1,TGCGCCAGCAGCACAGCAGGGGGCTTAGATACGCAGTATTTT,CASSTAGGLDTQYF
many,TRBJ1-2,TRBV25-1,TRBD1,TGTGCCAGCAGGGGACAGGGAAGGTTCAACTATGGCTACACCTTC,CASRGQGRFNYGYTF
many,TRBJ1-1,TRBV6-5,NA,TGTGCCAGCAGTTACGTGGGCACTGAAGCTTTCTTT,CASSYVGTEAFF
NA,TRBJ2-3,TRBV2,NA,TGTGCCAGCAGTGAAAGGCCCCGGCCTAGCACAGATACGCAGTATTTT,CASSERPRPSTDTQYF
many,TRBJ1-1,TRBV20-1,NA,TGCAGTGCTACGGGGCTGTACACTGAAGCTTTCTTT,CSATGLYTEAFF
few,TRBJ2-5,TRBV9,TRBD2,TGTGCCAGCAGCACGACTAGCGGGGGGCCTCAAGAGACCCAGTACTTC,CASSTTSGGPQETQYF
NA,TRBJ1-2,TRBV9,NA,TGTGCCAGCAGCGTAGATGGGACGCTAAACTATGGCTACACCTTC,CASSVDGTLNYGYTF
many,TRBJ1-2,TRBV20-1,NA,TGCAGTGCTAGATCGACAGGCGGGAAAGGGAAGGTGGACTATGGCTACACCTTC,CSARSTGGKGKVDYGYTF
NA,TRBJ2-7,TRBV5-1,TRBD1,TGCGCCAGCAGAAGGACAGGGGAAATCACCTACGAGCAGTACTTC,CASRRTGEITYEQYF
once,TRBJ1-1,TRBV30,NA,TGTGCCTGGAGCCCAACTTTCCATCAGCAGAACACTGAAGCTTTCTTT,CAWSPTFHQQNTEAFF
few,TRBJ1-5,TRBV6-1,NA,TGTGCCAGCAGTGATTCAGGGAACAATCAGCCCCAGCATTTT,CASSDSGNNQPQHF
many,TRBJ2-3,TRBV5-1,TRBD2,TGCGCCAGCAGCTTGGAGGTAGCGGGGGCAGATACGCAGTATTTT,CASSLEVAGADTQYF
NA,TRBJ2-3,TRBV5-6,TRBD1,TGTGCCAGCAGCCGACCGGGACAGGGGGCTCATGGTACGCAGTATTTT,CASSRPGQGAHGTQYF
many,TRBJ2-7,TRBV13,TRBD1,TGTGCCAGCACCAAACAGGGGACAGTCTACGAGCAGTACTTC,CASTKQGTVYEQYF
many,TRBJ2-3,TRBV12-3/TRBV12-4,NA,TGTGCCAGCAGTTTAGTGGGGGGGGCCGAAGATACGCAGTATTTT,CASSLVGGAEDTQYF
many,TRBJ2-3,TRBV2,TRBD2,TGTGCCAGCAAGGGACTAGCGGGGGGCACAGATACGCAGTATTTT,CASKGLAGGTDTQYF
many,TRBJ2-2,TRBV11-2,TRBD2,TGTGCCAGCAGCTTGGCGGGGGGGCCCACCGGGGAGCTGTTTTTT,CASSLAGGPTGELFF
many,TRBJ1-5,TRBV27,NA,TGTGCCATCAATCAGCCCCAGCATTTT,CAINQPQHF
many,TRBJ1-6,TRBV29-1,TRBD1,TGCAGCGTTTCTCGGGACAGAAATTCACCCCTCCACTTT,CSVSRDRNSPLHF
many,TRBJ1-1,TRBV29-1,NA,TGCAGCGGTTCCAGGGGACTGAACACTGAAGCTTTCTTT,CSGSRGLNTEAFF
many,TRBJ1-5,TRBV20-1,NA,TGCAGTGCTAGAGATTGGGGGGTCGGTCAGCCCCAGCATTTT,CSARDWGVGQPQHF
NA,TRBJ2-5,TRBV9,TRBD1,TGTGCCAGCAGCCCCGGACAGGCGCAAGAGACCCAGTACTTC,CASSPGQAQETQYF
many,TRBJ2-4,TRBV12-3/TRBV12-4,TRBD1,TGTGCCAGCAGTCCCGGGACAGGGGTTCGAAACATTCAGTACTTC,CASSPGTGVRNIQYF
NA,TRBJ1-2,TRBV5-6,NA,TGTGCCAGCACCTCGGGCAAACTTGGCTACACCTTC,CASTSGKLGYTF